The rows below give T cell receptor beta chains drawn from one sample of a study of shared clonotypes between healthy human individuals. Method: immunoSEQ multiplex PCR; TCRdb's copy keeps in-frame clones and lacks some. The sample lists roughly 2.2 million clones; less than 95% were seen once. Specimen: naive CD4+ T cells from PBMCs. These receptors all come from a man younger than 35 in good health. Some clones in this sample may be carry-over from other donors' samples. Both conserved end residues are part of each CDR3. D genes are given only for firm matches. Not all rows give a size; the values are once, few, many and, for expanded clones, a class.

d_call,v_call,j_call,clone_size,cdr3_nt,cdr3_aa
NA,TRBV7-2,TRBJ2-7,NA,TGTGCCAGCAGCTTAGCTTCAGCTGCGGGAATCCCCTACGAGCAGTACTTC,CASSLASAAGIPYEQYF
TRBD2,TRBV30,TRBJ2-7,NA,TGTGCCTGGAGTAGCGGGAGAGCGTGGTACGAGCAGTACTTC,CAWSSGRAWYEQYF
TRBD2,TRBV19,TRBJ2-2,NA,TGTGCCAGTAGCACGGGGAGCGGGAGGGCCGGGACCGGGGAGCTGTTTTTT,CASSTGSGRAGTGELFF
TRBD1,TRBV29-1,TRBJ2-1,NA,TGCAGCGTTAGGGGACAGGGGCTCTACAATGAGCAGTTCTTC,CSVRGQGLYNEQFF
NA,TRBV18,TRBJ2-2,NA,TGTGCCAGCTTAGCTGGACAGAACACCGGGGAGCTGTTTTTT,CASLAGQNTGELFF
NA,TRBV19,TRBJ2-5,NA,TGTGCCAGTAGTATAGATCGGAAAGAGACCCAGTACTTC,CASSIDRKETQYF
TRBD1,TRBV27,TRBJ2-5,NA,TGTGCCAGCAGTCGTCCGGGACAGGCCCAAGAGACCCAGTACTTC,CASSRPGQAQETQYF
NA,TRBV18,TRBJ2-5,NA,TGTGCCAGCTCACCCGGACTGAAAGAGACCCAGTACTTC,CASSPGLKETQYF
NA,TRBV5-1,TRBJ2-3,NA,TGCGCCAGCAATCCGGGGGACACAGATACGCAGTATTTT,CASNPGDTDTQYF
NA,TRBV29-1,TRBJ1-5,NA,TGCAGCGTTGAAGAGACCGGGGGACAGCCCCAGCATTTT,CSVEETGGQPQHF
TRBD1,TRBV15,TRBJ1-1,NA,TGTGCCACCTCTTCCGGGACAGCCTACACTGAAGCTTTCTTT,CATSSGTAYTEAFF
TRBD2,TRBV10-3,TRBJ2-5,NA,TGTGCCATCAGTGAGGGAGGGCTAGCGGGAAGAAGAGAGACCCAGTACTTC,CAISEGGLAGRRETQYF
NA,TRBV6-4,TRBJ1-2,NA,TGTGCCAGCAGGGAGACAGAGTACTCTAACTATGGCTACACCTTC,CASRETEYSNYGYTF
TRBD2,TRBV7-3,TRBJ2-3,NA,TGTGCCAGCAGCTCAAATCGTCTAGCGGGCACAGATACGCAGTATTTT,CASSSNRLAGTDTQYF
TRBD1,TRBV28,TRBJ1-2,NA,TGTGCCAGCAGTTTATCGGAGGGGGACAGGAGGGATGGCTACACCTTC,CASSLSEGDRRDGYTF
TRBD2,TRBV7-3,TRBJ2-3,NA,TGTGCCAGCAGCAGGGGACTAGCGGGAGGCGTAGATACGCAGTATTTT,CASSRGLAGGVDTQYF
TRBD1,TRBV6-1,TRBJ1-5,NA,TGTGCCAGCAGTGCGACAGGGGTCGGGAATCAGCCCCAGCATTTT,CASSATGVGNQPQHF
NA,TRBV5-1,TRBJ2-1,NA,TGCGCCAGCAGCTTGTCATCCCTTAGCTCCTACAATGAGCAGTTCTTC,CASSLSSLSSYNEQFF
TRBD1,TRBV6-1,TRBJ2-5,NA,TGTGCCAGCAGTATTCAACGGGACAGCCAAGAGACCCAGTACTTC,CASSIQRDSQETQYF
NA,TRBV28,TRBJ1-1,NA,TGTGCCAGCATCACCGGGCAAAAGAACACTGAAGCTTTCTTT,CASITGQKNTEAFF
TRBD2,TRBV5-4,TRBJ2-5,NA,TGTGCCAGCAGCTTGAAATTAGCGGGAATGGAGACCCAGTACTTC,CASSLKLAGMETQYF
TRBD1,TRBV5-1,TRBJ1-1,few,TGCGCCAGCAGCTTGGGGACAGGGACTTTCTTT,CASSLGTGTFF
NA,TRBV2,TRBJ1-3,NA,TGTGCCAGCAGCTCAGGGGTGGGAAACACCATATATTTT,CASSSGVGNTIYF
TRBD2,TRBV7-8,TRBJ2-7,NA,TGTGCCAGCAGCTATGGGACTAGCGTGTCCTACGAGCAGTACTTC,CASSYGTSVSYEQYF
NA,TRBV7-9,TRBJ2-7,NA,TGTGCCAGCAGCTTAGCGCCGGGAGTAAACGAGCAGTACTTC,CASSLAPGVNEQYF
NA,TRBV11-2,TRBJ1-2,NA,TGTGCCAGCAGCTCCCTAAGAACAGCTACCAACTATGGCTACACCTTC,CASSSLRTATNYGYTF
NA,TRBV5-1,TRBJ1-4,NA,TGCGCCAGCAGCTCCCGTCCTGGGACTAATGAAAAACTGTTTTTT,CASSSRPGTNEKLFF
NA,TRBV5-1,TRBJ2-3,NA,TGCGCCAGCAGCTTGGGGTTAGCGGCTACTAGCACAGATACGCAGTATTTT,CASSLGLAATSTDTQYF
NA,TRBV6-1,TRBJ1-5,NA,TGTGCCAGCAGTGAATTCGCAGGTGGAAGCTGGCCCCAGCATTTT,CASSEFAGGSWPQHF
NA,TRBV7-9,TRBJ2-7,NA,TGTGCCAGCGGCCCACCCTCCTACGAGCAGTACTTC,CASGPPSYEQYF
TRBD2,TRBV6-5,TRBJ2-7,once,TGTGCCAGCAGTTACGAGGCAGGGAGGGTCCGGGACGAGCAGTACTTC,CASSYEAGRVRDEQYF
TRBD1,TRBV10-1,TRBJ1-1,NA,TGCGCCAGCAGTGAGACCCAGACAGGGATAAAGACTGAAGCTTTCTTT,CASSETQTGIKTEAFF
TRBD1,TRBV9,TRBJ1-1,NA,TGTGCCAGCAGCGTAGCTTGGGACAGTGAAGCTTTCTTT,CASSVAWDSEAFF
NA,TRBV6-1,TRBJ2-7,NA,TGTGCCAGCAGTGGTTCAGACCCTGGGGCCTACGAGCAGTACTTC,CASSGSDPGAYEQYF
NA,TRBV6-1,TRBJ2-3,NA,TGTGCCAGCAGCCGTACCGCGCCGGGCACAGATACGCAGTATTTT,CASSRTAPGTDTQYF
NA,TRBV28,TRBJ2-6,NA,TGTGCCAGCAGTTTAATGGGGCAGGGATCCAACGTCCTGACTTTC,CASSLMGQGSNVLTF
NA,TRBV14,TRBJ2-3,NA,TGTGCCAGCAGCCATTCCTTTTTAGCAGTTACGCAGTATTTT,CASSHSFLAVTQYF
TRBD1,TRBV9,TRBJ1-2,NA,TGTGCCAGCAGCGTAGACAGGGGAGATTATGGCTACACCTTC,CASSVDRGDYGYTF
TRBD1,TRBV7-9,TRBJ2-2,once,TGTGCCAGCAGCTCGGACAGGGGGGATAACACCGGGGAGCTGTTTTTT,CASSSDRGDNTGELFF
NA,TRBV5-4,TRBJ1-1,NA,TGTGCCAGCAGCTTTATTTCAGGGACCATGAACACTGAAGCTTTCTTT,CASSFISGTMNTEAFF
NA,TRBV18,TRBJ1-2,NA,TGTGCCAGCTCACCCCTACCGAAAATGGCGGAATACTATGGCTACACCTTC,CASSPLPKMAEYYGYTF
TRBD2,TRBV5-1,TRBJ2-3,NA,TGCGCCAGCAGCTTCTCGGGACTAGCGGGAGCAGATACGCAGTATTTT,CASSFSGLAGADTQYF
NA,TRBV20-1,TRBJ1-5,NA,TGCAGTGTAACTCCGAATCAGCCCCAGCATTTT,CSVTPNQPQHF
NA,TRBV5-1,TRBJ2-7,NA,TGCGCCAGCTACCCGGTGGTGCGGGTCGAGCAGTACTTC,CASYPVVRVEQYF
TRBD1,TRBV28,TRBJ2-7,NA,TGTGCCAGCAGACCCCGGACAGGGGGTTCCTACGAGCAGTACTTC,CASRPRTGGSYEQYF
TRBD1,TRBV28,TRBJ1-2,NA,TGTGCCAGCAGCCCAGGGACAGCTAACTATGGCTACACCTTC,CASSPGTANYGYTF
NA,TRBV20-1,TRBJ1-4,few,TGCAGTGCTAGGCGAGAAAAACTGTTTTTT,CSARREKLFF
NA,TRBV28,TRBJ2-1,NA,TGTGCCAGCAGGGATCCGGGACTTCGGGAGGAGCAGTTCTTC,CASRDPGLREEQFF
TRBD1,TRBV6-6,TRBJ2-7,NA,TGTGCCAGCAGTTACAGGGAACAGGGGGATAGAAACGAGCAGTACTTC,CASSYREQGDRNEQYF
NA,TRBV5-1,TRBJ1-3,NA,TGCGCCAGCAGCTTGGTCCAGGGAGGGAGCTCTGGAAACACCATATATTTT,CASSLVQGGSSGNTIYF
NA,TRBV10-3,TRBJ2-7,NA,TGTGCCACTACCCACACAGGGATATCCTACGAGCAGTACTTC,CATTHTGISYEQYF
TRBD2,TRBV7-9,TRBJ2-1,NA,TGTGCCAGCAGCTTATCGACTAGCGGGAGTGGGGAGCAGTTCTTC,CASSLSTSGSGEQFF
TRBD1,TRBV15,TRBJ2-5,NA,TGTGCCACCAGCAGAGATCGTAGGGACAGACAAGAGACCCAGTACTTC,CATSRDRRDRQETQYF
NA,TRBV5-6,TRBJ1-3,NA,TGTGCCAGCAGCTTCCCACCTGGAAACACCATATATTTT,CASSFPPGNTIYF
NA,TRBV5-1,TRBJ1-5,NA,TGCGCCAGCAGCCCGTCTCCCGACACAGGGTTTGGCAATCAGCCCCAGCATTTT,CASSPSPDTGFGNQPQHF
TRBD2,TRBV5-1,TRBJ2-1,NA,TGCGCCAGCAGTCTCACAGCTACTAGCGGAGGGTACAATGAGCAGTTCTTC,CASSLTATSGGYNEQFF
NA,TRBV7-9,TRBJ2-2,NA,TGTGCCAGCAGCTTAAGCCGGACGGCGAACACCGGGGAGCTGTTTTTT,CASSLSRTANTGELFF
NA,TRBV7-2,TRBJ2-5,NA,TGTGCCAGCAGCTTACCCCTGACTCACCAAGAGACCCAGTACTTC,CASSLPLTHQETQYF
TRBD2,TRBV6-5,TRBJ2-1,NA,TGTGCCAGCCGCCGGGGGGTAGCGGGAGGGGTTGAGCAGTTCTTC,CASRRGVAGGVEQFF